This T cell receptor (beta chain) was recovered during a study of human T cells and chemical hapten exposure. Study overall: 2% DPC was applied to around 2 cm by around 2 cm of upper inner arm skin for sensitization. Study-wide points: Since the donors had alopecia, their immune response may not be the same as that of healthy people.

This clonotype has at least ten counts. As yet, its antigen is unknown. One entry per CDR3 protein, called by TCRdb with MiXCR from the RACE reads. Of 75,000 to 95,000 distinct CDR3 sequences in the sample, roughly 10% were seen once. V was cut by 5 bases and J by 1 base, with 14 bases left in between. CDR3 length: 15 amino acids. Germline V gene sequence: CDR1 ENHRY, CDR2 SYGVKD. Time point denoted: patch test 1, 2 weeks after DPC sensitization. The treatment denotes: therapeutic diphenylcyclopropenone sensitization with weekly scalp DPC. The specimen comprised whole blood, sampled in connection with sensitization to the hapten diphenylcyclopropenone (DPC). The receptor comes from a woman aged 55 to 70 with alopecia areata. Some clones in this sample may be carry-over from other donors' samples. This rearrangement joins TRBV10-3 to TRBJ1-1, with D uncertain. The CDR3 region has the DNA TGTGCCATCAGTCCGCGGGCAGATTCGAACACTGAAGCTTTCTTT. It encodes CAISPRADSNTEAFF.